The text below deals with one TCR beta chain. The junction had 4 bases not matched to a gene; V was cut back by 3 bases and J by 4 bases. This CDR3 spans 15 amino acids. The germline CDR1 and CDR2 sequences are GTSNPN and SVGIG (reference sequence). The data belong to a study of blood T cell repertoires in COVID-19. Method: immunoSEQ multiplex PCR; TCRdb's copy keeps in-frame clones and lacks some. The sample has a few hundred thousand clones, around nine tenths seen once. This chain connects TRBV30 to TRBJ2-6; 9 positions agree with TRBD1. Sequencing used PBMCs or T cells enriched from blood (not recorded which). This sequence originates from a woman in her forties or fifties who had been exposed to COVID-19. This CDR3 reads CAWRTGGGGANVLTF. In DNA form, the CDR3 reads TGTGCCTGGAGGACAGGGGGTGGAGGGGCCAACGTCCTGACTTTC.